This T cell receptor beta chain is drawn from a study of cytomegalovirus exposure and HLA in healthy donors. The PCR was carried out with 60 Vbeta primers and 13 Jbeta primers. Libraries were prepared by immunoSEQ multiplex PCR; TCRdb keeps only in-frame clonotypes and omits some of them. The sample shows about 160,000 clones, around 75% of them seen only once. V lost 2 bases and J lost 0; bases outside the gene matches: 8. Germline V gene sequence: CDR1 SGDLS, CDR2 YYNGEE. The CDR3 has 17 amino acids. Points on this clone: Its target is unknown.

Broader study findings: Some V segments (TRBV6-2 and TRBV6-3 among them) were excluded as indistinguishable. In a later analysis, TCR beta V- and J-gene trimming was associated with a missense DCLRE1C variant. Reportedly, fewer N-insertions than the roughly 700-donor mean appeared in an Asian-associated ancestry cluster in a later analysis. What a later analysis showed was that several of the most significant clusters appeared linked to common viral pathogens.

The sample consisted of PBMCs. The J gene is TRBJ2-1, the V gene TRBV9, with TRBD2 identical over 7 bases. This clonotype was sampled from a woman aged 18-29 years in good health and CMV-seronegative. The CDR3, as DNA: TGTGCCAGCAGCGTTGGGAGCGGGGCCATCTCCTACAATGAGCAGTTCTTC. As protein: CASSVGSGAISYNEQFF.